This TCR beta chain was sequenced in a study of type 1 regulatory T cells. Overall study context: T-allo10 is a Tr1-enriched, alloantigen-specific CD4 T cell product made in vitro. The study, taken as a whole, reports: Compared with non-type 1 regulatory T cells, type 1 regulatory T cells showed a more restricted TCR repertoire.

CDR1 MNHNY and CDR2 SVGAGI come from the germline V gene (reference sequence). The CDR3 runs 12 residues. V shed 6 bases and J shed 3 bases, with 7 bases lying between them. In regard to this clonotype: Its antigen is still unknown.

TCRdb re-analysed the reads in MiXCR, keeping a single row per CDR3 protein. Of 63,000 or so distinct CDR3 sequences listed, more than 45% are singletons. This chain uses TRBV6-6 with TRBJ2-3; D is unclear. This sequence was found in a human donor in good health. Input material: cultured non-Tr1 T cells, either the whole culture or a sorted T cell fraction (not recorded which). The CDR3 DNA reads TGTGCCAGCAGACGCGCAACAGATACGCAGTATTTT. This codes for CASRRATDTQYF.